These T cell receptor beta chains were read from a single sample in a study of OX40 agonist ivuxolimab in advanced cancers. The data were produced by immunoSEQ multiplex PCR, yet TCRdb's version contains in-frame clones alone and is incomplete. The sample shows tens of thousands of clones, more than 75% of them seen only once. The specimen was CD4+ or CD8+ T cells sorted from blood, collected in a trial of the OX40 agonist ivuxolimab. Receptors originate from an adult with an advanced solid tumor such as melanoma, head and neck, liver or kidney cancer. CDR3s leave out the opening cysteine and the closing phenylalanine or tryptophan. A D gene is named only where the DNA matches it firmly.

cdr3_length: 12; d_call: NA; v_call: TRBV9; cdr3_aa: ASSLDETNTEAF
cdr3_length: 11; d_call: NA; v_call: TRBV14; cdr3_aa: ASSFIRGDTQY
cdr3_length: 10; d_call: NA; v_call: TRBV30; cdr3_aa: AWSSNTGELF
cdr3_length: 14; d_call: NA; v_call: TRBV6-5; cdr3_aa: ASSFRLRTANTEAF
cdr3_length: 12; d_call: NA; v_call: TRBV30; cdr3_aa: AWSGHSGANVLT
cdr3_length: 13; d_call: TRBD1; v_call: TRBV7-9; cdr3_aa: ASSLGDRANTEAF
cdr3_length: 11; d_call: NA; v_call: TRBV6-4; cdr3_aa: ASSDWLNNEQF
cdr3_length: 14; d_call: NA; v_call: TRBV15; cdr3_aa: ATSAHRTGSGNTIY
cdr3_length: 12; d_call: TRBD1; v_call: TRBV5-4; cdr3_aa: ASSLEGANSPLH
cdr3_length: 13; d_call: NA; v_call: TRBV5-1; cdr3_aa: ASSLDRALNTEAF
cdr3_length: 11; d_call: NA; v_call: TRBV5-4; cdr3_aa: ASSLQAQSGYT
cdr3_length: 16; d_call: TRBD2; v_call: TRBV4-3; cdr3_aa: ASSQDAGPSGRRQTQY
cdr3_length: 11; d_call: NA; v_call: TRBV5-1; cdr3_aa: ASSSGSSYEQY
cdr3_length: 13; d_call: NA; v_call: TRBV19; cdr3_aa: ASSTPAEPTDTQY
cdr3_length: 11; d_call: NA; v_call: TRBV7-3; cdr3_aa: ASSLNRFGEQF
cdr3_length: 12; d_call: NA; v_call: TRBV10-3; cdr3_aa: AISESGRNQPQH
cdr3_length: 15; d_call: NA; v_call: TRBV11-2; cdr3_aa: ASRTADRNWYQETQY
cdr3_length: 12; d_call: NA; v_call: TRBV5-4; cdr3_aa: ASSPDSFNEKLF
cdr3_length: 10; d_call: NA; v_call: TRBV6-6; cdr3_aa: ASSGGNSPLH
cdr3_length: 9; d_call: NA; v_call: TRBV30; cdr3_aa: AWRGAGEQF
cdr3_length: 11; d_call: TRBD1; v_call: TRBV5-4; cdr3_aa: ASSPNRGYGYT
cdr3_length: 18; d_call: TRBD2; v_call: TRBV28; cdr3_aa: ASSYLFSSGRASSNNEQF
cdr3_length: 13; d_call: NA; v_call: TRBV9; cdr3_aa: ASSARDGGTDTQY
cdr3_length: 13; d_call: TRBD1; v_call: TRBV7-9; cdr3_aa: ASSLGQGADYGYT
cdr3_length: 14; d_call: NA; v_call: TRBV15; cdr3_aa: ATSRDPRRGNQPQH
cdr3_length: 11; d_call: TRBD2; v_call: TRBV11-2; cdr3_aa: ASSLGLWDEQF